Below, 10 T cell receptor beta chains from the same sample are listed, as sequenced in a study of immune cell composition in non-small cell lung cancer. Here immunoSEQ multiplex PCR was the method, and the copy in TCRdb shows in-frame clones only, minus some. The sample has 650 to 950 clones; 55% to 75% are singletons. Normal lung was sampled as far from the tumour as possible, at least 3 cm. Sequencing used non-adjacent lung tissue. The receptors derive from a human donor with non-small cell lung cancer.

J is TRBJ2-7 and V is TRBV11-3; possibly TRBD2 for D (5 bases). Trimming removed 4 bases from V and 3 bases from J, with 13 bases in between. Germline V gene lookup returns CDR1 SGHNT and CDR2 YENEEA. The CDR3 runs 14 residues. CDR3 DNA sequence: TGTGCCAGCAGCTCAGGACTGATCTACTACGAGCAGTACTTC. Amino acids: CASSSGLIYYEQYF.

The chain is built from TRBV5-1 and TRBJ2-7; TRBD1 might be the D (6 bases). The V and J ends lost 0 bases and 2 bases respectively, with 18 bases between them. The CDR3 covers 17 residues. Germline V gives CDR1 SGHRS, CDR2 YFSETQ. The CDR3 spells CASSLASGQPITYEQYF. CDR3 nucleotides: TGCGCCAGCAGCTTGGCGTCTGGACAGCCTATAACCTACGAGCAGTACTTC.

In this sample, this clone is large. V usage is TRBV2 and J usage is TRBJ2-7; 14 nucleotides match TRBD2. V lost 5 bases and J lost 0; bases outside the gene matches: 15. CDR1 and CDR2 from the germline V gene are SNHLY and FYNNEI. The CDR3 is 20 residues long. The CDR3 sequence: CASSTERLAGGPPSSYEQYF. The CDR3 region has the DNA TGTGCCAGCAGTACCGAACGACTAGCGGGAGGGCCGCCGAGCTCCTACGAGCAGTACTTC.

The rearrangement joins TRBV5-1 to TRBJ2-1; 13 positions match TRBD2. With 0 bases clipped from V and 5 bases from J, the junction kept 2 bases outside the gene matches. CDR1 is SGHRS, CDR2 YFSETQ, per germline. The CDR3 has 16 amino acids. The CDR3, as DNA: TGCGCCAGCAGCTTGGGACTAGCGGGAGGCGACAATGAGCAGTTCTTC. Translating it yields CASSLGLAGGDNEQFF. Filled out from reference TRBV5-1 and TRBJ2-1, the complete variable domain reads KAGVTQTPRYLIKTRGQQVTLSCSPISGHRSVSWYQQTPGQGLQFLFEYFSETQRNKGNFPGRFSGRQFSNSRSEMNVSTLELGDSALYLCASSLGLAGGDNEQFFGPGTRLTVL.

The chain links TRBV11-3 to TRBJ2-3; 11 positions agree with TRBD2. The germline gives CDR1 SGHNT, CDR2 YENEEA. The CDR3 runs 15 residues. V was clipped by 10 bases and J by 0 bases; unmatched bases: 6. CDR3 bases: TGTGCCACTTCGGGACTAGCGGTAAGCACAGATACGCAGTATTTT. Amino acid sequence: CATSGLAVSTDTQYF.

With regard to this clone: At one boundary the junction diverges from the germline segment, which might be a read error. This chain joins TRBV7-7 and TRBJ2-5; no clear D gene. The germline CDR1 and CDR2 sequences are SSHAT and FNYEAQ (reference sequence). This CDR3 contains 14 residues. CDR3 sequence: CASSLGLVAETQYF. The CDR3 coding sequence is TGTGCTAGCAGCTTAGGGTTGGTGGCAGAGACCCAGTACTTC.

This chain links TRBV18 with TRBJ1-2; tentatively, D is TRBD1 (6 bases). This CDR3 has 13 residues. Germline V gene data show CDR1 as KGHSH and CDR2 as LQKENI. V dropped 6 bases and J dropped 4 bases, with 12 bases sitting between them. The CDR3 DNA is TGTGCCAGCTCTTTAGGGGGACGCTATGGCTACACCTTC. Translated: CASSLGGRYGYTF.

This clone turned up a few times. The CDR3 here is CATAGLAGELFF. The CDR3 coding sequence is TGTGCTACAGCCGGCTTGGCCGGGGAGCTGTTTTTT. The chain carries TRBV7-7 and TRBJ2-2; unclear D gene. The CDR3 is 12 amino acids. Germline CDR1 reads SSHAT; CDR2 reads FNYEAQ (reference sequence).

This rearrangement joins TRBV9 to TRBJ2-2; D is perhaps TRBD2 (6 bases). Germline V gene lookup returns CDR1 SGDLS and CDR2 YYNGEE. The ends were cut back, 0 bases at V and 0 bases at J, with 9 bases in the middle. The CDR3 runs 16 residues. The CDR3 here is CASSVVGGSNTGELFF. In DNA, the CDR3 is TGTGCCAGCAGCGTAGTTGGAGGGTCGAACACCGGGGAGCTGTTTTTT.

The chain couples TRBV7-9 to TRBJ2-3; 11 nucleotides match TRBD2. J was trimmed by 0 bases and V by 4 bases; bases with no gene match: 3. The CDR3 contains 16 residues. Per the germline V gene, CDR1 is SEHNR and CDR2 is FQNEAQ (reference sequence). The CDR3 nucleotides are TGTGCCAGCAGCTCGGGACTAGCGGTTAGCACAGATACGCAGTATTTT. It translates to CASSSGLAVSTDTQYF.